The clone carrying this TCR beta chain was recorded only once. These data belong to a study of blood T cell repertoires in COVID-19. In the study overall: Acute-phase and convalescent COVID-19 samples originated in the United States, Italy and Spain. In each case, the material was cDNA or gDNA derived from T cells, B-cell-depleted T cells, or PBMCs.

Libraries were prepared by immunoSEQ multiplex PCR; TCRdb keeps only in-frame clonotypes and omits some of them. The table has approximately 200,000 clones, 80% to 90% seen once. In terms of age and location, participants ranged from roughly 18 to 95 years and lived in about 25 US areas. Losses at the gene ends were 7 bases for V and 8 bases for J; bases not matched to a gene: 6. Germline CDR1 is KGHDR and CDR2 is SFDVKD. The CDR3 has 13 amino acids. The origin of this receptor is a man aged 25 to 45 who had recovered from COVID-19. V usage is TRBV24-1 and J usage is TRBJ1-5; 8 positions match TRBD1. Sequencing was done on a sample of PBMCs or T cells enriched from blood (not recorded which). Here the CDR3 DNA reads TGTGCCACCAGGGGGGCAGGGGGCGAGCCCCAGCATTTT. Translated: CATRGAGGEPQHF.